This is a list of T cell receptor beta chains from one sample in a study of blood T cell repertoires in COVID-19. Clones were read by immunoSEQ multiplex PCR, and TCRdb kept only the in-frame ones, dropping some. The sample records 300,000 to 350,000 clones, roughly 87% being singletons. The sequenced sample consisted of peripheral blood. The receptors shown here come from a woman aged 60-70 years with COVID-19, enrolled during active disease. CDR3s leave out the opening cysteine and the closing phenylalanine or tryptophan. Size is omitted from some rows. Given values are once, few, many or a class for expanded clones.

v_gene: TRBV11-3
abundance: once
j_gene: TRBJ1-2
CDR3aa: ASSLDPGGRGYT

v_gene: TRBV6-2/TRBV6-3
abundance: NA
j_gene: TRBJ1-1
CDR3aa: ASSPMRQEVLKAF

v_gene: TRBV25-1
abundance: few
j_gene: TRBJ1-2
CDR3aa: ASSDLDRPNYGYT

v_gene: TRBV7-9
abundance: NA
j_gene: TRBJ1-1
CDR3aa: ASSLATEAF

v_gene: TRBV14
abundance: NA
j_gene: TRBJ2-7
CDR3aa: ASSDSLISEQY

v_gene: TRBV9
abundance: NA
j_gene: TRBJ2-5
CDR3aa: ASSVDRGPPGGTQY

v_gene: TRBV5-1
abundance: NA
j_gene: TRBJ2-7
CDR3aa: ASHRGGDLYEQY

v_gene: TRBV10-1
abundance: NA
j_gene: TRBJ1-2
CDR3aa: ASSDNNYGYT

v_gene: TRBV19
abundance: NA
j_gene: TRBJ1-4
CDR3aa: ASSITGSLEKLF

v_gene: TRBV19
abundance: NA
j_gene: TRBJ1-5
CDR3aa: ASTDSGSDQPQH

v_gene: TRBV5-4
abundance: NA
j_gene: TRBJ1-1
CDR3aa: ASSHSTGGEAF

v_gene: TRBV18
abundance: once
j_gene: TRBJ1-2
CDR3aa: ASSQGQGADGYT

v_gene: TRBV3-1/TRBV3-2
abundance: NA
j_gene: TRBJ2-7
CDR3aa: ASSRGTGGSYEQY

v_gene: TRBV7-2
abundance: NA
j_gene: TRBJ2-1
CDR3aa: ATTLPGTYNEQF

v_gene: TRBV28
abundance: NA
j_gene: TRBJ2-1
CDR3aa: ASSLSVVAGYNEQF

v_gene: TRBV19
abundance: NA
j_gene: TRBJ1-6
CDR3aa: ASSIYRSSYNSPLH

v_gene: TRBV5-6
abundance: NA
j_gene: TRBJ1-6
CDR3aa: ASSPVPGQGATLH

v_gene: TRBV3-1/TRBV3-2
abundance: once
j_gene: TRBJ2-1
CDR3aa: ASSQLSSNEQF

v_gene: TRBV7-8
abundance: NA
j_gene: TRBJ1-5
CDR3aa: ASSPRQGFQPQH

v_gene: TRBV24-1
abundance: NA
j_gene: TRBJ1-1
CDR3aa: ATSESGVVNTEAF

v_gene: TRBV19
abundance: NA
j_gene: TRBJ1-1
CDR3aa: ASSIRGQGAVGTEAF

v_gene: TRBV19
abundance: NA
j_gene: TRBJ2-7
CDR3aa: ASSSSGQFYEQY

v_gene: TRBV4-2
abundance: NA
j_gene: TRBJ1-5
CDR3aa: ASSRDRGPEQPQH

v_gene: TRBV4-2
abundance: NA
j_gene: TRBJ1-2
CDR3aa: ASSPVLAGGADYGYT

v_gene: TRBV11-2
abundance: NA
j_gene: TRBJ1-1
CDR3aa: ASSSTDRVGAF

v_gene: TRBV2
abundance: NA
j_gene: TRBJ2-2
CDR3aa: ASSEPSGHNTGELF

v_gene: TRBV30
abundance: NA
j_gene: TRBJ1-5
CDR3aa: AWSRRGFNQPQH

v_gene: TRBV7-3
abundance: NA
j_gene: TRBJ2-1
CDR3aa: ASSSQGGPPSYNEQF

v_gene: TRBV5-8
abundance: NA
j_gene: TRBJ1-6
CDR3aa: ASSLNEGTYNSPLH

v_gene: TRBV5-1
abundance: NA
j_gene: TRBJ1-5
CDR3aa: ASSSTGGNQPQH

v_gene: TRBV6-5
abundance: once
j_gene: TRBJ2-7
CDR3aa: ASSYRAGLAKGEQY

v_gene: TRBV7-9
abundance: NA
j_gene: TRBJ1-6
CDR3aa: ASSVDRVGNSPLH

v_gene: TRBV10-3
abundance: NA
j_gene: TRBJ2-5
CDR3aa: AISEAANVRETQY

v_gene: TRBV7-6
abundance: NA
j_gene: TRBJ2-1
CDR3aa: ASSLGGLNSNEQF

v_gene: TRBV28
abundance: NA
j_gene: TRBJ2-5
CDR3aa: ASSLHRAGETQY

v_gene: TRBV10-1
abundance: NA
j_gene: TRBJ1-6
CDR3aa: ASSEVRGNSPLH

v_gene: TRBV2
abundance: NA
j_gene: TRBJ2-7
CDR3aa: ASEKRDRVFNEQY

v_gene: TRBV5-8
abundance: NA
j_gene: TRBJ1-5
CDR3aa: ASSRDRNQPQH

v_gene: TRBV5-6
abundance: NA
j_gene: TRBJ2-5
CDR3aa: ASSLYGLTVETQY

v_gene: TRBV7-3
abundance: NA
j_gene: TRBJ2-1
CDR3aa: ASSLTRDRDKQF

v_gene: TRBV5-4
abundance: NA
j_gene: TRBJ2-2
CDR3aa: ASSLNGVAGELF

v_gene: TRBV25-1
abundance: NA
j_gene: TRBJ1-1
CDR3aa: ASSEGGGRTEAF

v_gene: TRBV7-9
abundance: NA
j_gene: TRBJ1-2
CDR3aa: ASTYRTGGATVYGYT

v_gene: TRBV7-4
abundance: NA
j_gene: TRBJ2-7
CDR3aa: ASSRGGPRVFYEQY

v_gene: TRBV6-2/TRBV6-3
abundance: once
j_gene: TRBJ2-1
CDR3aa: ASSRGLAGGNHQF

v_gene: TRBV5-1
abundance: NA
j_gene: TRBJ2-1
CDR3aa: ASSKGAANNEQF

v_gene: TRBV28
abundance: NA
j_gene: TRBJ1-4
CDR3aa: ASSLSGWGQDEKLF

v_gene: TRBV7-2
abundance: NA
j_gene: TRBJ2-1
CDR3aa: ASSLRGLGEQF

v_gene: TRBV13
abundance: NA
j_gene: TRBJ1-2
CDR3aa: ASSFTGLNGYT

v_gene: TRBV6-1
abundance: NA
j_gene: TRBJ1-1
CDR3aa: ASSPRRDKNTEAF